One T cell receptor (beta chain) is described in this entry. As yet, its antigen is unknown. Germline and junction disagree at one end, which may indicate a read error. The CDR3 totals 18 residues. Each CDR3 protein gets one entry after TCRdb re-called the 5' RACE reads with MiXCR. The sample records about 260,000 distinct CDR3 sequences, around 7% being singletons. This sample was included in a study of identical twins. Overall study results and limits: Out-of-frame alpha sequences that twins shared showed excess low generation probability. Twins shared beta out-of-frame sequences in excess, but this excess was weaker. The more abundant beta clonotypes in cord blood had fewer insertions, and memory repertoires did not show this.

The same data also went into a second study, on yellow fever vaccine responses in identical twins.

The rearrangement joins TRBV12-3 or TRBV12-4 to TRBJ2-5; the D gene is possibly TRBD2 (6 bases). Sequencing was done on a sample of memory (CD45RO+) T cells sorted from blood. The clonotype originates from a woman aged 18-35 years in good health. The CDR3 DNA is TGTGCCCGCAGTTCGGACTATTTGGGCGGGGACGTGTCAGAGACCCAGTACTTC. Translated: CARSSDYLGGDVSETQYF.